These 3 T cell receptor beta chains were sequenced from one sample in a study of T cells in Graves' hyperthyroidism and ophthalmopathy (dated by TCRdb to between 2018 and 2020). The library was made by multiplex PCR. Reads for this sample came from an Illumina HiSeq 2000. TCR beta CDR3 regions were amplified from RNA transcripts. For the first round of RT-PCR on the TCR CDR3, the HTBI primer set was used together with the Qiagen OneStep RT-PCR kit. TCRdb reprocessed the public reads (quality trimming at Q25 with fastp, clone calling with MiXCR) and kept in-frame beta chains. CDR3 protein duplicates are merged, each entry listing the most common genes and DNA. The table for this sample lists fewer than 500,000 distinct CDR3 sequences; approximately 14% of them were counted only once. The ten largest account for roughly a fifth of the sample. The specimen sequenced was blood. These receptors all stem from a woman aged 25 to 39 with Graves' ophthalmopathy.

This clonotype appeared many times. CDR3 sequence: CSAQDYRGGTEAFF. CDR3 bases: TGCAGTGCGCAAGATTACAGGGGAGGAACTGAAGCTTTCTTT. V gene TRBV20-1 combines with J gene TRBJ1-1; 7 bases match TRBD1. There are 14 residues in the CDR3. J lost 5 bases, V lost 6 bases, and 12 bases had no gene match. Germline CDR1 DFQATT, CDR2 SNEGSKA (reference sequence).

This clonotype has a count of ten or more. The rearrangement joins TRBV6-5 to TRBJ2-1; 12 bases fit TRBD1. V shed 0 bases, J shed 1 base, and the junction held 13 bases outside the gene matches. Germline V gene lookup returns CDR1 MNHEY and CDR2 SVGAGI. The CDR3 totals 21 residues. As DNA, the CDR3 is TGTGCCAGCAGTTACTCGCTGGGACAGGGGGCCAAAGATAGATCCTACAATGAGCAGTTCTTC. It yields the protein CASSYSLGQGAKDRSYNEQFF.

This clonotype was picked up many times. This CDR3 is CASSSDRDRAYEQYF. CDR3 DNA sequence: TGTGCCAGCAGTTCCGACCGGGACAGGGCCTACGAGCAGTACTTC. The chain joins TRBV28 to TRBJ2-7, with TRBD1 matching 9 bases. V was clipped by 4 bases and J by 2 bases; unmatched bases: 6. Germline CDR1 MDHEN, CDR2 SYDVKM. This CDR3 has 15 amino acids.